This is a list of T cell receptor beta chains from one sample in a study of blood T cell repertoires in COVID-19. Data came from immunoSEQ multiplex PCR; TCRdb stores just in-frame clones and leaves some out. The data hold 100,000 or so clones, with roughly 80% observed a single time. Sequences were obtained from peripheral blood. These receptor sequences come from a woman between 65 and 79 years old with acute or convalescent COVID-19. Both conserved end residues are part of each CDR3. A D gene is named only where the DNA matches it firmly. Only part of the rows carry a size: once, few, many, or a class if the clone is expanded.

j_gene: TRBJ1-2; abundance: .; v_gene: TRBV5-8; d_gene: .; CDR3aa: CASSFSLPGIYGYTF; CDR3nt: TGTGCCAGCAGCTTTAGTCTACCGGGGATCTATGGCTACACCTTC
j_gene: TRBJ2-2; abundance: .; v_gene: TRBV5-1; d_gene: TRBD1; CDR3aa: CASSSPGQGSTGELFF; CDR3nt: TGCGCCAGCAGCTCTCCGGGACAGGGGTCCACCGGGGAGCTGTTTTTT
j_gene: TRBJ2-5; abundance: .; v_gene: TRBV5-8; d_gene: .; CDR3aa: CASSLVREVFHQETQYF; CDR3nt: TGTGCCAGCAGCTTGGTCAGGGAAGTGTTCCATCAAGAGACCCAGTACTTC
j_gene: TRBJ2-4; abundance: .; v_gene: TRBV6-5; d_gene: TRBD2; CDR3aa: CASSSGLAGGIQYF; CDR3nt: TGTGCCAGCAGTTCCGGACTAGCGGGGGGCATTCAGTACTTC
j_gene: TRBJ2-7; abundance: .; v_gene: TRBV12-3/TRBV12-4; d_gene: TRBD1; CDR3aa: CASSLTRDSPYF; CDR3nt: TGTGCCAGCAGTTTAACGAGGGACAGTCCTTACTTC
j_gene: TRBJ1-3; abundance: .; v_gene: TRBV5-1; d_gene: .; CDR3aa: CASSLGNINSGNTIYF; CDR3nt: TGCGCCAGCAGCTTGGGCAACATCAATTCTGGAAACACCATATATTTT
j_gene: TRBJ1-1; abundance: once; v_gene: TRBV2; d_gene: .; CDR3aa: CASSDRGRKGTEAFF; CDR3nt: TGTGCCAGCAGTGATAGGGGCAGGAAAGGGACTGAAGCTTTCTTT
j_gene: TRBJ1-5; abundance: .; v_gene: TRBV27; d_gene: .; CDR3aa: CASTPGNSNQPQHF; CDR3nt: TGTGCCAGTACTCCAGGGAATAGCAATCAGCCCCAGCATTTT
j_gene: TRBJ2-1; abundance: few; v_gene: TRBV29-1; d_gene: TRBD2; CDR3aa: CSVDGIGGGGLSNEQFF; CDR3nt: TGCAGCGTTGATGGGATAGGCGGGGGGGGCTTAAGCAATGAGCAGTTCTTC
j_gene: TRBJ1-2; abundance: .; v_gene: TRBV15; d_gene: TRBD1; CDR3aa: CATSRDLGTGARYDGYTF; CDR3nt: TGTGCCACCAGCAGAGATCTGGGGACAGGGGCACGCTATGACGGCTACACCTTC
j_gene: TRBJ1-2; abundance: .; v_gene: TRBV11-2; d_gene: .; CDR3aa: CASSPWTAANYGYTF; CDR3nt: TGTGCCAGCAGCCCTTGGACAGCAGCTAACTATGGCTACACCTTC
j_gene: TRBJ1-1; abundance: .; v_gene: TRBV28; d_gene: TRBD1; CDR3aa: CASSTNSGGTEAFF; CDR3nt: TGTGCCAGCAGTACAAATTCAGGGGGCACTGAAGCTTTCTTT
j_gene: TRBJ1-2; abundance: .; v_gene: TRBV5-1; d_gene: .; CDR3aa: CASSSGTYGYTF; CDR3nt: TGCGCCAGCAGCAGCGGGACATATGGCTACACCTTC
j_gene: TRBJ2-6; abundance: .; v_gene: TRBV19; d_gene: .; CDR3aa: CASWATAGANVLTF; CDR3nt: TGTGCCAGTTGGGCCACCGCTGGGGCCAACGTCCTGACTTTC
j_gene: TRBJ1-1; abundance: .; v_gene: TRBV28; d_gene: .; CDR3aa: CASAPEVVNTEAFF; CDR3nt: TGTGCCAGTGCCCCGGAGGTGGTGAACACTGAAGCTTTCTTT
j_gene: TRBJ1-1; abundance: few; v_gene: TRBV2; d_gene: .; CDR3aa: CASSALGAGSNTEAFF; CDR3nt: TGTGCCAGCAGCGCCCTTGGGGCAGGGTCGAACACTGAAGCTTTCTTT
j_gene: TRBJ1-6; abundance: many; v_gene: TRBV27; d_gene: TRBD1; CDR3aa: CASSLSPTGDNSPLHF; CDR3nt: TGTGCCAGCAGTTTATCGCCGACAGGGGATAATTCACCCCTCCACTTT
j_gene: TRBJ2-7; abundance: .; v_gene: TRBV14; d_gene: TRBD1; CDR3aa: CASSLGGTGVYEQYF; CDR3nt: TGTGCCAGCAGCCTTGGCGGGACAGGGGTCTACGAGCAGTACTTC
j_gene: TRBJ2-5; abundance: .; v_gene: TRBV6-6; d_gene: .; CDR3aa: CASSTTEETQYF; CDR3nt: TGTGCCAGCAGTACTACCGAGGAGACCCAGTACTTC
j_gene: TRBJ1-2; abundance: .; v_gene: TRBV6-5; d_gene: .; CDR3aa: CASLLVGRAGYGYTF; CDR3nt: TGTGCCAGCCTCCTGGTGGGCAGGGCAGGCTATGGCTACACCTTC
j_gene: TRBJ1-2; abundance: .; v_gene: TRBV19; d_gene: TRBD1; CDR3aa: CASRTGGGGYTF; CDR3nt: TGTGCCAGTCGCACAGGGGGCGGCGGCTACACCTTC
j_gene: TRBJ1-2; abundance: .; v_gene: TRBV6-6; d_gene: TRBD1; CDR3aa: CASSLQGLNYGYTF; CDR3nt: TGTGCCAGCAGTCTACAGGGGCTTAACTATGGCTACACCTTC
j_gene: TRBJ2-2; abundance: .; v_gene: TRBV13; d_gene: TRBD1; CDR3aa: CASSPRQGNTGELFF; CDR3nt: TGTGCCAGCAGCCCGCGACAGGGGAACACCGGGGAGCTGTTTTTT
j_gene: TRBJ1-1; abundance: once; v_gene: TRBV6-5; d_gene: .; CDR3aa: CASSYQGAMNTEAFF; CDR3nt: TGTGCCAGCAGTTACCAAGGGGCCATGAACACTGAAGCTTTCTTT
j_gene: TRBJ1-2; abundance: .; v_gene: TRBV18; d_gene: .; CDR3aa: CASSRGRESNYGYTF; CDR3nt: TGTGCCAGCTCACGAGGAAGGGAGTCTAACTATGGCTACACCTTC
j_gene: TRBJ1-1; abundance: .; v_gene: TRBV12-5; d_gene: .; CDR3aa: CASGRENTEAFF; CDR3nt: TGTGCTAGTGGGAGAGAGAACACTGAAGCTTTCTTT
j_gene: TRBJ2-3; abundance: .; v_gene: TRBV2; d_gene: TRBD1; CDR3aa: CASSKRQGGTDTQYF; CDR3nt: TGTGCCAGCAGTAAGAGACAGGGCGGGACAGATACGCAGTATTTT
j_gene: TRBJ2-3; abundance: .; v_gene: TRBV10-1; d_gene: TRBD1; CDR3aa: CASSESGTARTDTQYF; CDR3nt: TGCGCCAGCAGTGAGTCTGGGACAGCACGCACAGATACGCAGTATTTT
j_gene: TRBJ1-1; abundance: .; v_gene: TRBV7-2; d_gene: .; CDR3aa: CASREEAMNTEAFF; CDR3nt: TGTGCCAGCCGAGAGGAGGCAATGAACACTGAAGCTTTCTTT
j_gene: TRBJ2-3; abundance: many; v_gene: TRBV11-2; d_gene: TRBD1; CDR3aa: CASSLGDRTLDTQYF; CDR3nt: TGTGCCAGCAGCTTAGGGGACAGGACCTTAGATACGCAGTATTTT
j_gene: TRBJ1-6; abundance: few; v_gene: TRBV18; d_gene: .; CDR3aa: CASSPPNLGGGSPLHF; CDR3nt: TGTGCCAGCTCACCCCCGAACTTGGGGGGGGGTTCACCCCTCCACTTT
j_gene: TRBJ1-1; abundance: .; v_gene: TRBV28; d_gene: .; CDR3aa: CATSTGRTEAFF; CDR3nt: TGTGCTACTAGTACTGGTCGGACTGAAGCTTTCTTT
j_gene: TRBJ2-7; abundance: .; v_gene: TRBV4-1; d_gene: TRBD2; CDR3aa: CASSQTQAGGIEQYF; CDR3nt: TGCGCCAGCAGCCAGACTCAAGCGGGGGGAATAGAGCAGTACTTC
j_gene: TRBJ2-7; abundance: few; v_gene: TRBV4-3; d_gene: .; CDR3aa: CASSSGRGPYEQYF; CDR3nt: TGCGCCAGCAGCTCGGGCAGGGGCCCCTACGAGCAGTACTTC
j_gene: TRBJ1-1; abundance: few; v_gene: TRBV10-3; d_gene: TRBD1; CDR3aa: CAISRQGEAFF; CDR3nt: TGTGCCATCAGTCGACAGGGTGAAGCTTTCTTT
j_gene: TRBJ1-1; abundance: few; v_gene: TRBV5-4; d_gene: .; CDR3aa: CASSLWTSGEAFF; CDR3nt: TGTGCCAGCAGCCTGTGGACGTCGGGGGAAGCTTTCTTT
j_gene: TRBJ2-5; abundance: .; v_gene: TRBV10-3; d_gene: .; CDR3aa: CAISEPFLGSGETQYF; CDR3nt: TGTGCCATCAGTGAGCCGTTTTTAGGTAGCGGAGAGACCCAGTACTTC
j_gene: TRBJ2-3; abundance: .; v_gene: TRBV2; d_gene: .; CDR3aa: CASSAMTVSTDTQYF; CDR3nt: TGTGCCAGCAGCGCCATGACAGTTAGCACAGATACGCAGTATTTT
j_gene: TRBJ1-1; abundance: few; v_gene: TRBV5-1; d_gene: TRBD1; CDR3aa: CASSITGGSTEAFF; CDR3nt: TGCGCCAGCAGCATAACAGGGGGGAGTACTGAAGCTTTCTTT
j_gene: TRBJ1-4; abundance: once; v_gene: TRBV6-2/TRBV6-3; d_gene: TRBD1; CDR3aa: CASSSRTGLDEKLFF; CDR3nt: TGTGCCAGCAGTTCCCGGACAGGGTTGGATGAAAAACTGTTTTTT
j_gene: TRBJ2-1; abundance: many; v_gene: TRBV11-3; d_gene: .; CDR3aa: CASSGETYNEQFF; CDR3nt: TGTGCCAGCAGCGGGGAGACCTACAATGAGCAGTTCTTC
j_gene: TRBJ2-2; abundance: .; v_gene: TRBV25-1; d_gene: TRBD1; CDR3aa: CASSDTGQGRTGELFF; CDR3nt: TGTGCCAGCAGTGATACTGGACAGGGTAGGACCGGGGAGCTGTTTTTT
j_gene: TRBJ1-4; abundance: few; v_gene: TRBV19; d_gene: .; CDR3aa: CASSPLSGGFSEKLFF; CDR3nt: TGTGCCAGTAGTCCACTCTCGGGGGGCTTTTCCGAAAAACTGTTTTTT
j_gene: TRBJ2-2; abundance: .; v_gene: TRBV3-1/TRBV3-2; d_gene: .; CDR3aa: CASRGDGTGELFF; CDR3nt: TGTGCCAGCAGGGGAGACGGAACCGGGGAGCTGTTTTTT